This TCR beta chain was sequenced for a study of spatial heterogeneity in lung cancer. CDR3 size: 18 residues. The V gene's germline CDR1 is KGHDR and CDR2 SFDVKD. V trimming: 3 bases; J trimming: 1 base; junction bases outside the gene matches: 9. TCRdb re-analysed the 5' RACE reads in MiXCR, keeping a single row per CDR3 protein. The data hold 20,000 to 25,000 distinct CDR3 sequences, with about 4.7% observed a single time. Time point defined: sample taken at primary tumor resection. Without sorting, whole RNA was sequenced from tumor, nontumor lung or frozen PBMC. Sequencing used PBMCs, obtained at surgery. This clonotype was sampled from a male donor with early-stage non-small cell lung cancer. The genes are TRBV24-1 and TRBJ2-3; TRBD1 agrees at 10 bases. This CDR3 reads CATSDPAGTGAGTDTQYF. The DNA of the CDR3 is TGTGCCACCAGTGATCCCGCCGGGACAGGGGCAGGCACAGATACGCAGTATTTT.